The rows below give T cell receptor beta chains drawn from one sample of a study of T cell repertoires in cytomegalovirus infection. TCRdb reprocessed the reads via MiXCR and lists one record per CDR3 protein. The sample has approximately 500,000 distinct CDR3 sequences; about 15% are singletons. Sample: CD8+ T cells from PBMCs. The receptor set was obtained from a human donor in good health (CMV status not recorded). Some clones in this sample may be carry-over from other donors' samples. CDR3s include the opening cysteine and the closing phenylalanine or tryptophan. A D gene is named only where the DNA matches it firmly. The size of a clone is reported for some rows only, either as once, few or many, or as a class for expanded clones.

v_call	j_call	clone_size	d_call	cdr3_aa	cdr3_nt
TRBV20-1	TRBJ2-3	NA	TRBD1	CSAPQGPNTDTQYF	TGCAGTGCTCCACAGGGGCCCAACACAGATACGCAGTATTTT
TRBV27	TRBJ1-4	NA	TRBD1	CASSVNSGDRNEKLFF	TGTGCCAGCAGTGTCAACTCCGGGGACAGAAATGAAAAACTGTTTTTT
TRBV13	TRBJ1-2	NA	TRBD1	CASSLVGRGNGYTF	TGTGCCAGCAGCTTAGTGGGCAGGGGGAATGGCTACACCTTC
TRBV11-2	TRBJ2-3	many	TRBD2	CASSWTSGDTDTQYF	TGTGCCAGCAGCTGGACTAGCGGGGACACAGATACGCAGTATTTT
TRBV7-9	TRBJ2-7	many	NA	CASSSRARLRVEQYF	TGTGCCAGCAGCTCAAGGGCGAGACTTCGGGTCGAGCAGTACTTC
TRBV28	TRBJ2-7	many	TRBD2	CASTQSPLGTSGKSYEQYF	TGTGCCAGCACTCAAAGTCCCCTTGGGACTAGCGGGAAATCCTACGAGCAGTACTTC
TRBV11-2	TRBJ2-6	many	TRBD1	CASSSDRAGANVLTF	TGTGCCAGCAGCTCAGACAGGGCTGGGGCCAACGTCCTGACTTTC
TRBV6-5	TRBJ2-6	many	NA	CASSYSGLRGAGANVLTF	TGTGCCAGCAGTTACTCGGGACTGAGAGGGGCTGGGGCCAACGTCCTGACTTTC
TRBV18	TRBJ2-2	NA	NA	CASSPNPTRRNTGELFF	TGTGCCAGCTCACCAAACCCGACTAGGAGGAACACCGGGGAGCTGTTTTTT
TRBV20-1	TRBJ2-6	few	NA	CSAVRRSSGANVLTF	TGCAGTGCTGTCCGGAGGAGTTCTGGGGCCAACGTCCTGACTTTC
TRBV6-6	TRBJ1-1	NA	NA	CASTRGGLTEAFF	TGTGCCAGCACTCGGGGGGGGTTGACTGAAGCTTTCTTT
TRBV2	TRBJ2-1	few	TRBD2	CASAPGTSGRLNEQFF	TGTGCCAGTGCTCCCGGGACTAGCGGGAGGTTGAATGAGCAGTTCTTC
TRBV9	TRBJ1-2	NA	NA	CASSPSNTPPDTF	TGTGCCAGCAGCCCGTCGAACACTCCCCCGGACACCTTC
TRBV3-1	TRBJ2-1	few	NA	CASSDPLAADYNEQFF	TGTGCCAGCAGCGATCCCTTAGCGGCTGACTACAATGAGCAGTTCTTC
TRBV3-1	TRBJ2-1	NA	NA	CASSQTPNNEQFF	TGTGCCAGCAGCCAAACTCCCAACAATGAGCAGTTCTTC
TRBV20-1	TRBJ2-3	few	TRBD2	CSARDSGEGDTQYF	TGCAGTGCTAGAGATTCTGGGGAGGGGGATACGCAGTATTTT
TRBV5-1	TRBJ1-1	few	TRBD1	CASSSYNRGTEAFF	TGCGCCAGCAGCTCCTACAACAGGGGCACTGAAGCTTTCTTT
TRBV20-1	TRBJ2-7	few	TRBD1	CSADGDSYEQYF	TGCAGTGCTGACGGGGACAGTTACGAGCAGTACTTC
TRBV4-1	TRBJ1-2	NA	NA	CASSQTSVLELTF	TGCGCCAGCAGCCAAACGTCCGTGCTCGAACTCACCTTC
TRBV6-6	TRBJ1-2	many	TRBD1	CASTITGESGNGYTF	TGTGCCAGCACCATAACAGGGGAATCGGGTAATGGCTACACCTTC
TRBV9	TRBJ2-7	NA	TRBD2	CASSARTSGMGEQYF	TGTGCCAGCAGCGCCCGGACTAGCGGGATGGGTGAGCAGTACTTC
TRBV9	TRBJ2-7	NA	NA	CASSRKWDGSYEQYF	TGTGCCAGCAGCCGTAAATGGGACGGCTCCTACGAGCAGTACTTC
TRBV7-9	TRBJ2-2	many	TRBD1	CASSQSDREPTGELFF	TGTGCCAGCAGCCAATCAGACAGGGAGCCAACCGGGGAGCTGTTTTTT
TRBV9	TRBJ1-2	few	NA	CASSAATATYGYTF	TGTGCCAGCAGCGCCGCAACAGCAACCTATGGCTACACCTTC
TRBV12-3/TRBV12-4	TRBJ2-5	many	NA	CASRPRVVQETQYF	TGTGCCAGCAGACCTAGGGTAGTCCAAGAGACCCAGTACTTC
TRBV5-6	TRBJ1-6	few	NA	CASSLQYSPLHF	TGTGCCAGCAGCTTACAGTATTCACCCCTCCACTTT
TRBV5-1	TRBJ2-7	NA	NA	CASSGATYEQYF	TGCGCCAGCTCCGGGGCGACCTACGAGCAGTACTTC
TRBV24-1	TRBJ2-1	few	NA	CATSPLPPEVLDEQFF	TGTGCCACGAGTCCCCTTCCACCCGAGGTTTTGGATGAGCAGTTCTTC
TRBV27	TRBJ2-1	few	NA	CASSWARGNEQFF	TGTGCCAGCAGTTGGGCCCGGGGCAATGAGCAGTTCTTC
TRBV5-5	TRBJ2-7	NA	TRBD1	CASTVQDRDGHEQYF	TGTGCCAGCACGGTGCAGGACAGGGACGGCCACGAGCAGTACTTC
TRBV12-5	TRBJ1-5	many	NA	CASGLVIAGMQPQHF	TGTGCTAGTGGTTTAGTAATTGCAGGGATGCAACCCCAGCATTTT
TRBV29-1	TRBJ2-7	NA	TRBD1	CSVRTGTYEQYF	TGCAGCGTTCGGACAGGAACCTACGAGCAGTACTTC
TRBV12-3/TRBV12-4	TRBJ2-7	many	TRBD2	CASSFKAPPGRLAGPYEQYF	TGTGCCAGCAGTTTTAAAGCCCCACCTGGGAGGCTAGCGGGACCTTACGAGCAGTACTTC
TRBV15	TRBJ1-1	many	NA	CATSPRTDLNTEAFF	TGTGCCACCAGCCCTCGGACAGATTTGAACACTGAAGCTTTCTTT
TRBV4-1	TRBJ1-1	few	NA	CASSQEPQWQEGNTEAFF	TGCGCCAGCAGCCAAGAACCCCAGTGGCAGGAGGGGAACACTGAAGCTTTCTTT
TRBV27	TRBJ2-7	few	NA	CASSLSTGPFSYEQYF	TGTGCCAGCAGTTTATCAACAGGGCCCTTCTCCTACGAGCAGTACTTC
TRBV7-2	TRBJ2-5	many	TRBD2	CASSLAGTSWLETQYF	TGTGCCAGCAGCTTAGCCGGGACTAGCTGGCTAGAGACCCAGTACTTC
TRBV5-6	TRBJ1-1	many	NA	CASSLALVEHLNTEAFF	TGTGCCAGCAGCTTGGCCCTGGTCGAACACCTGAACACTGAAGCTTTCTTT
TRBV12-3/TRBV12-4	TRBJ1-3	few	NA	CASSFLSSGNTIYF	TGTGCCAGCAGTTTCTTGAGCTCTGGAAACACCATATATTTT
TRBV7-6	TRBJ2-6	many	TRBD1	CASSSILPGQHSGANVLTF	TGTGCCAGCAGCTCGATTCTTCCGGGACAGCACTCTGGGGCCAACGTCCTGACTTTC
TRBV4-1	TRBJ2-7	NA	TRBD1	CASSQGRPPRDQGDEQYF	TGCGCCAGCAGCCAAGGACGGCCCCCCCGGGACCAGGGGGACGAGCAGTACTTC
TRBV27	TRBJ1-6	many	NA	CASSPYGYNSPLHF	TGTGCCAGCAGTCCCTACGGGTATAATTCACCCCTCCACTTT
TRBV12-3/TRBV12-4	TRBJ2-3	many	NA	CASSLSIGRGGDTQYF	TGTGCCAGCAGTTTGTCTATCGGGAGAGGTGGAGATACGCAGTATTTT
TRBV6-1	TRBJ2-1	many	NA	CASSPSGGLPYEQFF	TGTGCCAGCAGTCCCTCGGGCGGGCTCCCGTACGAGCAGTTCTTC
TRBV7-8	TRBJ2-4	many	TRBD1	CASSFDRDRENIQYF	TGTGCCAGCAGCTTTGACCGGGACAGGGAAAACATTCAGTACTTC
TRBV4-1	TRBJ2-4	few	TRBD1	CASSQVGGGYRQGAENIQYF	TGCGCCAGCAGCCAAGTGGGCGGCGGGTACCGACAGGGGGCGGAAAACATTCAGTACTTC
TRBV20-1	TRBJ2-1	few	TRBD2	CSASGGSSGRAWYNEQFF	TGCAGTGCTAGCGGGGGATCTAGCGGGAGGGCGTGGTACAATGAGCAGTTCTTC
TRBV6-5	TRBJ2-6	many	TRBD1	CASSYSGTGEAAGANVLTF	TGTGCCAGCAGTTACTCCGGGACAGGGGAGGCGGCTGGGGCCAACGTCCTGACTTTC
TRBV10-2	TRBJ2-4	NA	NA	CASSESRVGAKNIQYF	TGCGCCAGCAGTGAGTCCCGGGTTGGAGCCAAAAACATTCAGTACTTC
TRBV7-9	TRBJ2-1	many	TRBD1	CASSSRQGGDNEQFF	TGTGCCAGCAGCTCCCGACAGGGGGGGGACAATGAGCAGTTCTTC
TRBV27	TRBJ2-2	many	NA	CASSLGGAWELFF	TGTGCCAGCAGTTTGGGGGGGGCCTGGGAGCTGTTTTTT
TRBV12-3/TRBV12-4	TRBJ2-1	NA	NA	CASRLGRGNFYNEQFF	TGTGCCAGCAGATTGGGACGGGGAAACTTTTACAATGAGCAGTTCTTC
TRBV9	TRBJ2-7	few	NA	CASSVVPAGLDGEQYF	TGTGCCAGCAGCGTAGTTCCGGCGGGTTTGGACGGCGAGCAGTACTTC
TRBV7-8	TRBJ1-6	many	TRBD1	CASSPRGTGYYNSPLHF	TGTGCCAGCAGCCCAAGAGGGACAGGATACTATAATTCACCCCTCCACTTT
TRBV12-3/TRBV12-4	TRBJ2-7	many	TRBD2	CASSARMGLAGAASYEQYF	TGTGCCAGCAGTGCGCGGATGGGACTAGCGGGAGCTGCCTCCTACGAGCAGTACTTC